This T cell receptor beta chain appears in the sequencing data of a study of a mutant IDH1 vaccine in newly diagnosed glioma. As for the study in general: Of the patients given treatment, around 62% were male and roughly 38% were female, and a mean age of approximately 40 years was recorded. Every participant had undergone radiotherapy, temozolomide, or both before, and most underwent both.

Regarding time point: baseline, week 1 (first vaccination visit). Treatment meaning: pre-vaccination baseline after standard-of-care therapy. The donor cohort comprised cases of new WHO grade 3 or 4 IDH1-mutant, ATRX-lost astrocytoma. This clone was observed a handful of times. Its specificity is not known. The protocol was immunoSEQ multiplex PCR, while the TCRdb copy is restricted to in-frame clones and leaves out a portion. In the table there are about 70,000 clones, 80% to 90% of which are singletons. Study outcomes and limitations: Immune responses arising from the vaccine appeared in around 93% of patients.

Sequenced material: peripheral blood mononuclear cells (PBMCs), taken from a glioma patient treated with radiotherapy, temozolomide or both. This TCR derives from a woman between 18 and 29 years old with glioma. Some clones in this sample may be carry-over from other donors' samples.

The CDR3 sequence: CASSPKQGVTEAFF. The CDR3 DNA follows: TGTGCCAGCTCACCCAAACAGGGTGTCACTGAAGCTTTCTTT. The V gene is TRBV18, the J gene TRBJ1-1, with TRBD1 as a possible D gene (6 bases). Trimming left V 3 bases short and J 4 bases short, with 12 bases between. The CDR3 loop spans 14 amino acids. Per germline, CDR1 KGHSH and CDR2 LQKENI.